This is a list of T cell receptor beta chains from one sample in a study of T cells in Graves' hyperthyroidism and ophthalmopathy. MiXCR, run by TCRdb on the multiplex PCR reads, gives a single entry per CDR3 protein. The data show under 200,000 distinct CDR3 sequences, 9.4% seen once. The sequenced material came from blood. The receptors stem from a woman aged 18-29 years with Graves' hyperthyroidism that later progressed to Graves' ophthalmopathy. The CDR3 runs from the conserved cysteine through the conserved F or W. A D gene is named only where the DNA matches it firmly. Clone size is not always given. Where it is, it says once, few, many or a class for expanded clones.

>TRBV18|TRBD2|many|TRBJ2-3
CASSPRGGGTDTQYF
TGTGCCAGCTCACCACGCGGCGGGGGGACAGATACGCAGTATTTT
>TRBV27|NA|many|TRBJ1-6
CASSFASYNSPLHF
TGTGCCAGCAGTTTCGCCTCCTATAATTCACCCCTCCACTTT
>TRBV20-1|NA|many|TRBJ1-6
CSARDRNNSPLHF
TGCAGTGCTAGAGACCGAAATAATTCACCCCTCCACTTT
>TRBV24-1|NA|NA|TRBJ2-1
CATSDTGVNEQFF
TGTGCCACCAGTGATACGGGTGTTAATGAGCAGTTCTTC
>TRBV6-5|TRBD2|many|TRBJ2-5
CASSYSGGQETQYF
TGTGCCAGCAGTTACTCGGGAGGGCAAGAGACCCAGTACTTC
>TRBV29-1|NA|many|TRBJ2-1
CSVDPGNNNEQFF
TGCAGCGTTGACCCCGGGAACAACAATGAGCAGTTCTTC
>TRBV11-2|TRBD1|many|TRBJ2-2
CASSSITGVRTGELFF
TGTGCCAGCAGCTCAATCACAGGGGTACGAACCGGGGAGCTGTTTTTT
>TRBV19|TRBD1|many|TRBJ1-1
CARQNSQGAMGTEAFF
TGTGCCAGGCAGAACTCACAGGGGGCGATGGGCACTGAAGCTTTCTTT
>TRBV18|TRBD1|many|TRBJ1-1
CASSSGTGNTEAFF
TGTGCCAGCTCATCCGGGACAGGGAATACTGAAGCTTTCTTT
>TRBV7-3|NA|many|TRBJ2-3
CASSASTDTQYF
TGTGCCAGCAGCGCGAGCACAGATACGCAGTATTTT
>TRBV2|NA|many|TRBJ1-2
CATLLFGYTF
TGTGCCACCCTTCTCTTCGGCTACACCTTC
>TRBV30|NA|many|TRBJ2-7
CACVSSYEQYF
TGTGCCTGCGTCAGCTCCTACGAGCAGTACTTC
>TRBV27|TRBD1|many|TRBJ1-1
CASSQPRGGGTEAFF
TGTGCCAGCAGTCAACCCAGGGGGGGAGGAACTGAAGCTTTCTTT
>TRBV12-3/TRBV12-4|NA|many|TRBJ2-7
CASGPSYEQYF
TGTGCCAGCGGCCCTTCGTACGAGCAGTACTTC
>TRBV7-2|TRBD2|many|TRBJ2-1
CASSLGLAVNEQFF
TGTGCCAGCAGCCTCGGACTAGCGGTCAATGAGCAGTTCTTC
>TRBV12-3/TRBV12-4|TRBD2|many|TRBJ2-2
CASSLWTSGAGELFF
TGTGCCAGCAGTTTATGGACTAGCGGGGCCGGGGAGCTGTTTTTT
>TRBV6-1|NA|few|TRBJ2-7
CASREAGESYEQYF
TGTGCCAGCAGGGAAGCGGGTGAGTCCTACGAGCAGTACTTC
>TRBV2|TRBD2|many|TRBJ2-1
CASSEREGSSEQFF
TGTGCCAGCAGTGAAAGGGAGGGTTCCAGTGAGCAGTTCTTC
>TRBV5-4|TRBD1|few|TRBJ2-7
CASSLIGTGGSYEQYF
TGTGCCAGCAGCCTCATAGGGACAGGGGGCTCCTACGAGCAGTACTTC
>TRBV2|NA|many|TRBJ1-5
CASSEEAGGQPQHF
TGTGCCAGCAGTGAAGAGGCTGGCGGTCAGCCCCAGCATTTT
>TRBV28|NA|many|TRBJ2-2
CASSPPPGNGGELFF
TGTGCCAGCAGCCCCCCGCCTGGGAATGGCGGGGAGCTGTTTTTT